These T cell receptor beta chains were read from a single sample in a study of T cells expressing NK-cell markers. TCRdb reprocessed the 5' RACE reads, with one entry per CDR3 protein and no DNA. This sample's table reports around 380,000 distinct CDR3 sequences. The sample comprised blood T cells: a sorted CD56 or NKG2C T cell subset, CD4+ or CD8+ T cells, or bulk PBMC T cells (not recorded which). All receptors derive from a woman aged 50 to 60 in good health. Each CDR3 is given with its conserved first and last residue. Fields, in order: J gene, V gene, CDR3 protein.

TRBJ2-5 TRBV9 CASSGRSKTGGSETQYF
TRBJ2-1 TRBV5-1 CASSLSGSIEQFF
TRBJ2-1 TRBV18 CATKKAGGANEQFF
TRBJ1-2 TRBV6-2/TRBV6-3 CASRTGTPGGYTF
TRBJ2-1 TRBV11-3 CASSPLWERNEQFF
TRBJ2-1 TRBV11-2 CASGASYNEQFF
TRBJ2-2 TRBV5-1 CASSLETNTGELFF
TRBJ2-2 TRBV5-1 CASSLDPGLGTGELFF
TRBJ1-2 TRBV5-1 CASSLTDRVSSYGYTF
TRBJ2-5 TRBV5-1 CASSSRQGRSEETQYF
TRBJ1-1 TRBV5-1 CASSLGTGMITEAFF
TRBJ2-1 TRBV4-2 CASSQDFGAYYLNEQFF
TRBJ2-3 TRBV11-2 CASSPYRGLAQYF
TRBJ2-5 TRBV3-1 CASSRREGLGETQYF
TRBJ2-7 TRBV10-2 CASSPPASGSLAYEQYF
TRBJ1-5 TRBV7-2 CASSLVWDQPQHF
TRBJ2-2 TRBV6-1 CASRMDTNTGELFF
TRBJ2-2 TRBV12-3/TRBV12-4 CASSSRGRGELFF
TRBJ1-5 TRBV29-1 CSVVYQADQPQHF
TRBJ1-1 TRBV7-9 CASTQFPGQLAEAFF
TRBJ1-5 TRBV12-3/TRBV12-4 CASSWIPGRSYSNQPQHF
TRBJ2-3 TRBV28 CASSLMIPPTQYF
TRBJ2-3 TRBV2 CASRLAGDKDTQYF
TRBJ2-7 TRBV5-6 CASSRDSMYEQYF
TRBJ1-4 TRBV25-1 CASSQRGRGNEKLFF
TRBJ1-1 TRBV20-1 CSARGPMGGEAFF
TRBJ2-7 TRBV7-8 CASAGTGYYEQYF
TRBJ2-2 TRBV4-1 CASSLKRGASYSGELFF
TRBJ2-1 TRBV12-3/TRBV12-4 CASSPLPSEQFF